The subject of this entry is one T cell receptor (beta chain). This clone has just one count. What antigen it recognizes has not been identified. It has no much larger one-base neighbor in the sample; base qualities were not kept. The data belong to a study of blood T cell repertoires in COVID-19 (dated by TCRdb to 2018 to 2021). For context, the study as a whole: Samples from collaborators originated in the United States, Italy and Spain and spanned both the acute and convalescent phases of COVID-19. A de-identified subject ID, COVID-19 status, age in years and sex were almost always included in the sample metadata. A freely available public database, intended as a resource for researchers studying the immune response to SARS-CoV-2, is where the repertoires were released. Deeply sampled blood TCRbeta repertoires from subjects exposed to, actively infected with, or recovered from COVID-19 were included in the dataset. The material from the prospective study consisted of cDNA or gDNA derived from T cells, B-cell-depleted T cells, or PBMCs. HLA class I and class II types, where available, came from metadata supplied by the sample provider rather than from assay-based typing. The samples were drawn from two sources: the first 160 participants of the ongoing ImmuneRACE study, and 950 to 1,500 subjects contributed by 6 global collaborators. Findings and caveats that apply to the study as a whole: The amount of clinical and demographic metadata varied by source and participant and was provided uncurated.

TCRbeta CDR3 regions were amplified from genomic DNA using the immunoSEQ Assay, a bias-controlled multiplex PCR. The paper's processing steps were these. The number of nucleated cells in each sample was estimated by amplification of reference gene primers within the assay. To quantify the absolute abundance of each unique TCRbeta CDR3 rearrangement, sequence reads were collapsed and filtered. Productive Simpson clonality was computed per sample as the square root of Simpson's diversity index over productive rearrangements. The table comes from immuneACCESS by way of TCRdb, which keeps in-frame sequences with V and J called. Part of the clones is missing from these tables; in studies checked, under half for an unresolved V gene and the rest for unknown reasons. V and J calls and clone size are copied from that table; D and trimming were computed from the DNA. In all, the sample holds about 170,000 clones, and roughly 84% of those were seen once. The leading ten clones occupy roughly a tenth of the sample.

There are 15 amino acids in the CDR3, from cysteine to phenylalanine inclusive. Left in the record is the CDR3 DNA by itself, 45 bases read in frame from the first base. V and J are truncated by 5 bases and 4 bases respectively, leaving an intervening sequence of 18 bases. CDR1 SGHAT and CDR2 FQNNGV were looked up in the germline V gene. Each collaborating institution followed its own protocols to collect whole blood in K2EDTA tubes. Collaborator samples were shipped for TCRbeta analysis as frozen whole blood, isolated PBMCs, or DNA extracted from either sample type. This sequence uses TRBV11-2 and TRBJ2-7; the best D guess is TRBD1, with 6 bases matching. Source material: peripheral blood. This TCR was sampled from an older man with active or convalescent COVID-19. The DNA is TGTGCCAGCAGCCTGGCGTGGGGGACACAGTACGAGCAGTACTTC. Its translation is CASSLAWGTQYEQYF.